The rows below give T cell receptor beta chains drawn from one sample of a study of CD4 T cells in relation to SARS-CoV-2 and coronaviruses. These receptors have no known antigen. TCRdb's copy holds only in-frame clones and misses some; the assay was immunoSEQ multiplex PCR. The data contain tens of thousands of clones, around 80% of them seen just once; the ten biggest clones take up 21%. Sequencing was done on a sample of CD4+ T cells from PBMCs, cultured in vitro. All receptors come from a human donor in good health. CDR3s include the opening cysteine and the closing phenylalanine or tryptophan. D genes are given only for firm matches. Only part of the rows carry a size: once, few, many, or a class if the clone is expanded.

cdr3_aa,cdr3_nt,d_call,clone_size,j_call,v_call
CASTPGSDEQFF,TGTGCCAGCACCCCGGGGAGTGATGAGCAGTTCTTC,.,.,TRBJ2-1,TRBV6-2/TRBV6-3
CASSGGTSSYEQYF,TGTGCCAGCAGTGGGGGGACTTCCTCCTACGAGCAGTACTTC,.,.,TRBJ2-7,TRBV28
CASSLTGLGTGELFF,TGCGCCAGCAGCTTAACTGGTTTGGGAACCGGGGAGCTGTTTTTT,.,.,TRBJ2-2,TRBV5-1
CASSLLDRVRGGYTF,TGTGCCAGCAGTTTACTCGACAGGGTAAGGGGTGGCTACACCTTC,TRBD1,.,TRBJ1-2,TRBV28
CATGSTLAKNIQYF,TGCGCCACCGGGTCGACTTTAGCCAAAAACATTCAGTACTTC,.,.,TRBJ2-4,TRBV10-1
CASSLASSNYGYTF,TGTGCCAGCAGCTTAGCCAGCTCTAACTATGGCTACACCTTC,.,.,TRBJ1-2,TRBV7-2
CASSQAGRGTNYGYTF,TGCGCCAGCAGCCAAGCAGGGAGGGGTACTAACTATGGCTACACCTTC,.,few,TRBJ1-2,TRBV4-1
CASSGTSGLEQFF,TGTGCCAGCAGTGGGACTAGCGGTTTAGAGCAGTTCTTC,TRBD2,.,TRBJ2-1,TRBV6-6
CASSLVGGGTYEQYF,TGTGCCAGCAGCCTTGTAGGGGGGGGAACCTACGAGCAGTACTTC,.,.,TRBJ2-7,TRBV6-5
CASSLDSGSYEQYF,TGTGCCAGCAGCTTGGACAGCGGGAGCTACGAGCAGTACTTC,TRBD2,.,TRBJ2-7,TRBV5-4
CASSWIYTSGTDTQYF,TGTGCCAGCAGCTGGATATATACTAGCGGCACAGATACGCAGTATTTT,TRBD2,.,TRBJ2-3,TRBV7-2
CASSRLQGPSNYGYTF,TGCGCCAGCAGCCGTTTACAGGGTCCTTCTAACTATGGCTACACCTTC,.,.,TRBJ1-2,TRBV5-1
CASSPRGADEGKQYF,TGTGCCAGCAGCCCCCGGGGGGCGGACGAGGGGAAGCAGTACTTC,.,.,TRBJ2-7,TRBV9
CASSFSFQFTDTQYF,TGTGCCAGCAGCTTTTCGTTCCAGTTCACAGATACGCAGTATTTT,.,.,TRBJ2-3,TRBV7-2
CSVAEQTEAFF,TGCAGCGTTGCGGAGCAAACTGAAGCTTTCTTT,.,.,TRBJ1-1,TRBV29-1
CASSSLGDKTSYEQYF,TGTGCCAGCAGTTCACTCGGGGACAAGACTTCCTACGAGCAGTACTTC,.,.,TRBJ2-7,TRBV6-2/TRBV6-3
CASSLGLAGDGDTQYF,TGTGCCAGCAGCCTGGGACTAGCGGGAGATGGAGATACGCAGTATTTT,TRBD2,once,TRBJ2-3,TRBV3-1/TRBV3-2
CASSPNIRAQYF,TGTGCCAGCAGCCCCAACATCAGGGCCCAGTACTTC,.,.,TRBJ2-5,TRBV11-2
CASSRGLGGTNEQFF,TGTGCCAGCAGCCGGGGACTTGGGGGGACCAATGAGCAGTTCTTC,.,.,TRBJ2-1,TRBV11-1
CASSAGTGEGTEAFF,TGTGCCAGCAGCGCCGGGACAGGGGAGGGTACTGAAGCTTTCTTT,TRBD1,.,TRBJ1-1,TRBV7-2
CAWVEGLAGEGEQFF,TGTGCCTGGGTCGAAGGCCTAGCGGGCGAAGGTGAGCAGTTCTTC,TRBD2,.,TRBJ2-1,TRBV30
CASSPPFRLAGGRADTQYF,TGTGCCAGCAGCCCGCCATTTAGACTAGCGGGAGGGAGAGCAGATACGCAGTATTTT,TRBD2,.,TRBJ2-3,TRBV7-9
CASSMARGGGLDNEQFF,TGTGCCAGTAGTATGGCGAGAGGGGGAGGATTAGACAATGAGCAGTTCTTC,.,.,TRBJ2-1,TRBV19
CASSLGFEPNYGYTF,TGTGCCAGCAGCTTAGGGTTCGAACCGAACTATGGCTACACCTTC,.,.,TRBJ1-2,TRBV11-2
CASSLTLEYQPQHF,TGCGCCAGCAGCCTGACATTGGAATATCAGCCCCAGCATTTT,.,few,TRBJ1-5,TRBV4-3
CASSLIYEQYF,TGTGCCAGCAGCTTGATTTACGAGCAGTACTTC,.,.,TRBJ2-7,TRBV5-8
CASSIGSGAGETQYF,TGTGCCAGTAGTATTGGTTCGGGGGCCGGAGAGACCCAGTACTTC,.,.,TRBJ2-5,TRBV19
CASSFLEGSEAFF,TGTGCCAGCAGCTTTCTCGAGGGGAGTGAAGCTTTCTTT,.,.,TRBJ1-1,TRBV7-2
CASSSGSQETQYF,TGTGCCAGCAGTTCCGGCTCCCAAGAGACCCAGTACTTC,.,.,TRBJ2-5,TRBV7-3
CASGLFGTGGNEQFF,TGTGCTAGTGGTTTGTTTGGGACAGGGGGGAATGAGCAGTTCTTC,TRBD1,.,TRBJ2-1,TRBV12-5
CASSSRIGGNYGYTF,TGTGCCAGCAGCTCCCGGATAGGGGGTAACTATGGCTACACCTTC,.,.,TRBJ1-2,TRBV7-2